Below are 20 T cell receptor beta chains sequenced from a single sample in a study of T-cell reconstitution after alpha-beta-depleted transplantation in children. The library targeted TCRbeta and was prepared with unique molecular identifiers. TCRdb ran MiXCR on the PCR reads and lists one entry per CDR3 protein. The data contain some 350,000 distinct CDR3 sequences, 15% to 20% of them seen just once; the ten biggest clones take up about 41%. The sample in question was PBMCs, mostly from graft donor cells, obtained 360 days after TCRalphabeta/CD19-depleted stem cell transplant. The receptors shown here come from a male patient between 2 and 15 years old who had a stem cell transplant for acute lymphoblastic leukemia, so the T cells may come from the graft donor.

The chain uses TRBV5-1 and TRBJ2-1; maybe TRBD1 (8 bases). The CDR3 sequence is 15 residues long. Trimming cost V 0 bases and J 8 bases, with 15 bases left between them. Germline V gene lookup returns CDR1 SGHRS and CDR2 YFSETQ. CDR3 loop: CASSLGDRGGYEQFF. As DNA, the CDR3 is TGCGCCAGCAGCTTGGGAGACAGGGGAGGGTATGAGCAGTTCTTC.

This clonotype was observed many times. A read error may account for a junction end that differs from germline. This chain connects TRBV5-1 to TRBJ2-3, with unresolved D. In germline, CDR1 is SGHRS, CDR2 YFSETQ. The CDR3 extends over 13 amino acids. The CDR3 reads CASSLRSSDTQYF. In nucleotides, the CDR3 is TGTGCCAGCAGTTTAAGGTCCTCAGATACGCAGTATTTT.

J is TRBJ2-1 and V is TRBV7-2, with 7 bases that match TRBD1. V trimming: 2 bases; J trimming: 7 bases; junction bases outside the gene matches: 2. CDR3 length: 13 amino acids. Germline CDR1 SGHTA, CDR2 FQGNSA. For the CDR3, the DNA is TGTGCCAGCAGCTTAACAGGGGTGAATGAGCAGTTCTTC. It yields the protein CASSLTGVNEQFF.

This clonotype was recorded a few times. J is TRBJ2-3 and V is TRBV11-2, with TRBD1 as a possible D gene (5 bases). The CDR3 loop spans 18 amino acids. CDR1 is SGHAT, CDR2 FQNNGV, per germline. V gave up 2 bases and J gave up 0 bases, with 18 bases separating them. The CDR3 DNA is TGTGCCAGCAGCTTATCTTCGGTGTACACAGGAAGCACAGATACGCAGTATTTT. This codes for CASSLSSVYTGSTDTQYF.

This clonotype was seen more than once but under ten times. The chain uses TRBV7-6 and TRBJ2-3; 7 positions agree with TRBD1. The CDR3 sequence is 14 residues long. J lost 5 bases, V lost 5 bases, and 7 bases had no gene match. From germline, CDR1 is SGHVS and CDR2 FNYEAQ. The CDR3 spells CASSTHYRGDTQYF. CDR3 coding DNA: TGTGCCAGCAGCACCCACTACAGGGGAGATACGCAGTATTTT.

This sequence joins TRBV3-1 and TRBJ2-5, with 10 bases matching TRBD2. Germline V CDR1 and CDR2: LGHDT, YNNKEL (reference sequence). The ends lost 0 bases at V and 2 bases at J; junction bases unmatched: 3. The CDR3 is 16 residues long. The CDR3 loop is CASSQDWGLAQETQYF. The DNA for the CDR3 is TGTGCCAGCAGCCAAGATTGGGGACTAGCGCAAGAGACCCAGTACTTC.

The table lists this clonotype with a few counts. The CDR3, as DNA: TGTGCCATCAGTGCGGGCCAAATGGAAGAGACCCAGTACTTC. It encodes CAISAGQMEETQYF. The chain combines TRBV10-3 with TRBJ2-5; D not certain. CDR1 ENHRY and CDR2 SYGVKD come from the germline V gene. The CDR3 has 14 amino acids. V shed 4 bases and J shed 3 bases, with 12 bases lying between them.

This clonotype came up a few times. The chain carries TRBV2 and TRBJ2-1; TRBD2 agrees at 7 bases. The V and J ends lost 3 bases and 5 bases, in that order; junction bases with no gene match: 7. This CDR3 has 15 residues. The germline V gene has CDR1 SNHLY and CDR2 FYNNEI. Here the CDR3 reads CASSDRLAEDNEQFF. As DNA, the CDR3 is TGTGCCAGCAGTGACCGGCTAGCGGAGGACAATGAGCAGTTCTTC.

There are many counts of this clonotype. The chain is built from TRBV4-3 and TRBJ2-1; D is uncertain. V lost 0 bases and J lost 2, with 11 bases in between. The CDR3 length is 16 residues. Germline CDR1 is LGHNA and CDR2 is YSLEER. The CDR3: CASSQEALPPYNEQFF. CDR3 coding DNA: TGCGCCAGCAGCCAAGAAGCACTACCCCCCTACAATGAGCAGTTCTTC.

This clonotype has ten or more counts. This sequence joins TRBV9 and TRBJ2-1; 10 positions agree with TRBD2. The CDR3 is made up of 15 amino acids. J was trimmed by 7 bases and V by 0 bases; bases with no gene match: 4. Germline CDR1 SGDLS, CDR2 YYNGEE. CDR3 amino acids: CASSVVSGGTNEQFF. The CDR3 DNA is TGTGCCAGCAGCGTAGTTAGCGGGGGGACTAATGAGCAGTTCTTC.

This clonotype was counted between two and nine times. The CDR3 nucleotides are TGCAGTGCTAGCACAGGGGGCACTGAAGCTTTCTTT. Its translation: CSASTGGTEAFF. This sequence joins TRBV20-1 and TRBJ1-1; 8 bases are shared with TRBD1. CDR1 is DFQATT and CDR2 is SNEGSKA in the germline V gene (reference sequence). V lost 3 bases, J lost 4 bases, and 1 base stayed unmatched. This CDR3 spans 12 amino acids.

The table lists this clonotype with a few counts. The chain's CDR3 is CASSTSPRAMNTEAFF. The CDR3 DNA follows: TGTGCCAGCAGTACATCCCCCAGGGCCATGAACACTGAAGCTTTCTTT. This chain links TRBV28 with TRBJ1-1; the D gene is possibly TRBD1 (5 bases). CDR1 and CDR2 from the germline V gene are MDHEN and SYDVKM. The CDR3 sequence is 16 residues long. The V end lost 5 bases, the J end lost 0 bases, and 16 bases lay between the germline ends.

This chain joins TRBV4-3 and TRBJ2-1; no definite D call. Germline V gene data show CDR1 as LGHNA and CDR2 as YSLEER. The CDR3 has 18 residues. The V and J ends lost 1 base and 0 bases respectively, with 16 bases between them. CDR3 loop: CASSQAVAPQGSYNEQFF. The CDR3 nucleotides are TGCGCCAGCAGCCAAGCAGTCGCCCCGCAAGGCTCCTACAATGAGCAGTTCTTC.

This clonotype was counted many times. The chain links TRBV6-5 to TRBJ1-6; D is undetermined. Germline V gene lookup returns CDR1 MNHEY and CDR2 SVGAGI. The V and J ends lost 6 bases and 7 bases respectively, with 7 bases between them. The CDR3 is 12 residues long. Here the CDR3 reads CASSRRNSPLHF. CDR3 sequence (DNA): TGTGCCAGCAGCAGGAGGAATTCACCCCTCCACTTT.

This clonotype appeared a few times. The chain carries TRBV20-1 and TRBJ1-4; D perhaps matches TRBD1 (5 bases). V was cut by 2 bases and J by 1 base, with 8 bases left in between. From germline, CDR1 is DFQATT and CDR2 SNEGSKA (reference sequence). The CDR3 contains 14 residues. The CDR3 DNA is TGCAGTGCTAGACCCAGGGTAACTAATGAAAAACTGTTTTTT. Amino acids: CSARPRVTNEKLFF.

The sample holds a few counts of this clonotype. This chain's CDR3 is CASSQDAGENTEAFF. The CDR3 region has the DNA TGCGCCAGCAGCCAAGATGCTGGCGAGAACACTGAAGCTTTCTTT. The V and J genes are TRBV4-3 and TRBJ1-1; the D is unclear. CDR3 length equals 15 residues. Germline CDR1 LGHNA, CDR2 YSLEER. Trimming took off 0 bases at V and 1 base at J, with 9 bases between the two ends.

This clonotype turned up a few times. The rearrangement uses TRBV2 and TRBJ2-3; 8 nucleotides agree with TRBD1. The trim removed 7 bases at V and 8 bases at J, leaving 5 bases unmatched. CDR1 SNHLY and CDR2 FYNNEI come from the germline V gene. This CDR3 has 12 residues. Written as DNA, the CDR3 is TGTGCCAGCATCGCGACAGGGGCTACGCAGTATTTT. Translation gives CASIATGATQYF.

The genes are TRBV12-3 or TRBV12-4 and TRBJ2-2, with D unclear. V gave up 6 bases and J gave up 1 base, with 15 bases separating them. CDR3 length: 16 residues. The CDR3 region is CASSSPRPRNTGELFF. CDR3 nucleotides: TGTGCCAGCAGCTCACCCCGCCCGAGGAACACCGGGGAGCTGTTTTTT.

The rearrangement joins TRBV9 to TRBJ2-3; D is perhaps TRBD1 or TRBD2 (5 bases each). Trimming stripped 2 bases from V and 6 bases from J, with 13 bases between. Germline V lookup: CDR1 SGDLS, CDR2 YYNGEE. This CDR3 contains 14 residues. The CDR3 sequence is CASSVGGLADTQYF. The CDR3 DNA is TGTGCCAGCAGCGTTGGGGGATTGGCTGATACGCAGTATTTT.

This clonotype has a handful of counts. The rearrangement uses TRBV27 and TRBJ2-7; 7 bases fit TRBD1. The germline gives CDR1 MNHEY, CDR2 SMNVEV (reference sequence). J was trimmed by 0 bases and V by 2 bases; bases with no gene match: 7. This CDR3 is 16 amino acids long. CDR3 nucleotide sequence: TGTGCCAGCAGTTTAGGGGGACAGCTACCCTCCTACGAGCAGTACTTC. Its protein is CASSLGGQLPSYEQYF.